This T cell receptor (beta chain) was sequenced during a study of blood T cell repertoires in COVID-19. Across the whole study: From the United States, Italy and Spain came samples of acute and convalescent COVID-19. Sample material is recorded as cDNA or gDNA derived from T cells, B-cell-depleted T cells, or PBMCs.

Per the original data handling: Reference gene primer amplification gave nucleated cell count estimates. The table came from immunoSEQ multiplex PCR; TCRdb's copy has only in-frame clones and leaves some out. The V and J calls and the clone size are those of that table, but D and trimming were determined from the DNA. The sample yields about 180,000 clones, under 85% seen once. The CDR3 runs 15 residues. The junction had 7 bases not matched to a gene; V was cut back by 5 bases and J by 2 bases. The V gene's germline CDR1 is ENHRY and CDR2 SYGVKD. Sample: peripheral blood. The sequence derives from a human donor in a cohort sampled during active COVID-19. The chain combines TRBV10-3 with TRBJ2-7, with 9 bases fitting TRBD1. The CDR3 spells CAISFIGQGTYEQYF. The CDR3 bases are TGTGCCATCAGTTTTATAGGACAGGGGACCTACGAGCAGTACTTC.